The clone carrying this T cell receptor (beta chain) was found many times. This specimen comes from a study of early T cells in non-severe SARS-CoV-2 infection. The CDR3 length is 14 residues. Trimming cost V 9 bases and J 1 base, with 15 bases left between them. Germline loops: CDR1 ENHRY, CDR2 SYGVKD. MiXCR was run by TCRdb on the 5' RACE reads, yielding one entry per CDR3 protein. The sample includes some 59,000 distinct CDR3 sequences, more than 9% of them seen just once. The chain employs TRBV10-3 and TRBJ2-5; tentatively, D is TRBD2 (5 bases). The sequenced sample consisted of whole blood. This TCR was recovered from an adult who was a healthcare worker with PCR-confirmed SARS-CoV-2 infection or an uninfected control (not recorded which). CDR3 region: CAIGPGGSQETQYF. CDR3 in DNA: TGTGCCATTGGCCCTGGAGGAAGCCAAGAGACCCAGTACTTC.